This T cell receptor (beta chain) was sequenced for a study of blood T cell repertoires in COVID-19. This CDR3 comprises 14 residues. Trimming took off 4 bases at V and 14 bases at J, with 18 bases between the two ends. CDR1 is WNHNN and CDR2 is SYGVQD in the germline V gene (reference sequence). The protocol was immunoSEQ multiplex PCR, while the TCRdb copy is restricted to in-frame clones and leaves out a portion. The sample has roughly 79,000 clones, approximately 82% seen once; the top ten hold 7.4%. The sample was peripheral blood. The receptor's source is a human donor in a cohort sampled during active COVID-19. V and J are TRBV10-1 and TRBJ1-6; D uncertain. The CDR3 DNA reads TGCGCCAGCAGTGCGGCGGCCCGTAGCGGTTCCCTCCACTTT. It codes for CASSAAARSGSLHF.